These 21 T cell receptor beta chains were all obtained from the same sample, sequenced in a study of blood T cell repertoires in COVID-19. Data came from immunoSEQ multiplex PCR; TCRdb stores just in-frame clones and leaves some out. This repertoire shows around 370,000 clones, over 80% found once; its top ten account for under 6.5%. Sequencing input: peripheral blood. The receptors come from a woman between 50 and 59 years old with COVID-19, enrolled during active disease.

This chain uses TRBV6-2 or TRBV6-3 with TRBJ1-2; 9 bases line up with TRBD1. The CDR3 runs 17 residues. V lost 2 bases to trimming and J lost 3 bases; unmatched junction nucleotides: 10. The germline gives CDR1 MNHEY, CDR2 SVGEGT. The CDR3 DNA is TGTGCCAGCAGTTACCAAGGGACAGGGCGCCCCGACTATGGCTACACCTTC. It encodes CASSYQGTGRPDYGYTF.

This clone was detected once. This sequence joins TRBV6-5 and TRBJ2-1; 11 nucleotides agree with TRBD1. The ends lost 5 bases at V and 9 bases at J; junction bases unmatched: 9. Germline CDR1 reads MNHEY; CDR2 reads SVGAGI. The CDR3 covers 15 residues. CDR3 loop: CASSPDRGQVGEQFF. DNA of the CDR3: TGTGCCAGCAGTCCGGACAGGGGGCAGGTGGGTGAGCAGTTCTTC.

The CDR3 DNA reads TGTGCCAGCAGCAGCAGGGGTCGAAACACCATATATTTT. It is translated as CASSSRGRNTIYF. This rearrangement joins TRBV7-9 to TRBJ1-3, with a tentative D call TRBD1 (6 bases). From germline, CDR1 is SEHNR and CDR2 FQNEAQ (reference sequence). The V and J ends lost 5 bases and 5 bases respectively, with 10 bases between them. The CDR3 length is 13 residues.

V and J are TRBV5-4 and TRBJ2-1; perhaps TRBD2 as D (5 bases). The V end was cut by 9 bases, the J end by 7 bases, with 17 bases between. The CDR3 sequence is 13 residues long. CDR1 SGHNT and CDR2 YYREEE come from the germline V gene (reference sequence). The DNA of the CDR3 is TGTGCCACTACTAGAGAAGCGCAGAATGAGCAGTTCTTC. Its protein product is CATTREAQNEQFF.

This clone was seen only a few times. The rearrangement uses TRBV2 and TRBJ2-3; 12 nucleotides align to TRBD2. V lost 4 bases and J lost 3; bases outside the gene matches: 2. Per germline, CDR1 SNHLY and CDR2 FYNNEI. CDR3 length: 15 amino acids. CDR3 in amino acids: CASSAGLAGTDTQYF. For the CDR3, the DNA is TGTGCCAGCAGTGCCGGACTAGCGGGGACAGATACGCAGTATTTT.

The chain joins TRBV11-3 to TRBJ2-1; possibly TRBD2 for D (6 bases). This CDR3 is built from 14 residues. Germline lookup yields CDR1 SGHNT and CDR2 YENEEA. Trimming left V 5 bases short and J 4 bases short, with 12 bases between. The CDR3 bases are TGTGCCAGCAGCCGTTTAGCGGATTACAATGAGCAGTTCTTC. Encoded protein: CASSRLADYNEQFF.

The chain has TRBV5-6 and TRBJ2-7; 14 bases fit TRBD2. Looked up from germline, CDR1 is SGHDT and CDR2 is YYEEEE. J was trimmed by 3 bases and V by 4 bases; bases with no gene match: 9. The CDR3 extends over 17 amino acids. CDR3 residues: CASSIGTSGSLLYEQYF. The CDR3 DNA reads TGTGCCAGCAGCATAGGGACTAGCGGGAGTCTTCTCTACGAGCAGTACTTC.

The chain employs TRBV25-1 and TRBJ2-1; 8 positions match TRBD1. Germline-derived CDR1 and CDR2 are MGHDK and SYGVNS. Trimming cost V 4 bases and J 3 bases; bases outside gene matches: 8. The CDR3 consists of 16 residues. In DNA form, the CDR3 reads TGTGCCAGCAGTGTCTCTCGGACAGGGTACTACAATGAGCAGTTCTTC. Translated, it gives CASSVSRTGYYNEQFF. The full variable domain, its missing parts supplied by reference TRBV25-1 and TRBJ2-1, is EADIYQTPRYLVIGTGKKITLECSQTMGHDKMYWYQQDPGMELHLIHYSYGVNSTEKGDLSSESTVSRIRTEHFPLTLESARPSHTSQYLCASSVSRTGYYNEQFFGPGTRLTVL.

Notes on this clone: Relative to the germline gene, one junction end is altered; a read error may explain this. The CDR3 here is CASSPRQGNSGELFF. The DNA for the CDR3 is TGTGCCAGCAGCCCGCGACAGGGTAACAGCGGGGAGCTGTTTTTT. The V call is TRBV5-8, the J call TRBJ2-2, with TRBD1 identical over 7 bases. Germline V lookup: CDR1 SGHTS, CDR2 YDEGEE. There are 15 residues in the CDR3.

This chain uses TRBV5-1 with TRBJ2-1; 12 positions agree with TRBD2. After removal of 2 bases from V and 5 bases from J, the junction contained 14 bases not matched to a gene. The CDR3 is made up of 19 amino acids. Germline V lookup: CDR1 SGHRS, CDR2 YFSETQ. CDR3 loop: CASSFNIGTSGPKDNEQFF. In DNA, the CDR3 is TGCGCCAGCAGCTTCAACATTGGGACTAGCGGGCCCAAGGACAATGAGCAGTTCTTC.

V gene TRBV4-1 combines with J gene TRBJ2-1; no clear D. CDR1 is MGHRA and CDR2 is YSYEKL in the germline V gene. Trimming stripped 4 bases from V and 9 bases from J, with 13 bases between. This CDR3 is 13 amino acids long. In DNA form, the CDR3 reads TGCGCCAGCAGCCGGTTTACCGTGGCTGAGCAGTTCTTC. Translated, it gives CASSRFTVAEQFF.

This chain's CDR3 is CASSNTGGRYTEAFF. Written as DNA, the CDR3 is TGTGCCAGTAGTAATACAGGGGGGCGTTACACTGAAGCTTTCTTT. V and J are TRBV19 and TRBJ1-1; 8 bases are shared with TRBD1. Germline CDR1 is LNHDA and CDR2 is SQIVND (reference sequence). The CDR3 contains 15 residues. J lost 3 bases, V lost 4 bases, and 7 bases had no gene match.

The CDR3 nucleotides read TGCGCCAGCAGTGACGGGAGCATCGGCACTGAAGCTTTCTTT. Translated: CASSDGSIGTEAFF. V and J are TRBV10-1 and TRBJ1-1; D unresolved. This CDR3 contains 14 residues. Trimming removed 3 bases from V and 4 bases from J, with 12 bases in between. Germline CDR1 reads WNHNN; CDR2 reads SYGVQD (reference sequence).

J is TRBJ2-2 and V is TRBV3-1 (or the pseudogene TRBV3-2); TRBD2 might be the D (6 bases). V was shortened by 4 bases and J by 3 bases, with 18 bases between the two germline ends. The CDR3 consists of 17 residues. Per germline, CDR1 LGHDT and CDR2 YNNKEL (reference sequence). The CDR3 is CASSLLAAGLDTGELFF. CDR3 nucleotides: TGTGCCAGCAGCCTCCTCGCGGCGGGGCTCGACACCGGGGAGCTGTTTTTT.

V and J are TRBV3-1 (or the pseudogene TRBV3-2) and TRBJ2-3; D not resolved. The CDR3 consists of 13 residues. Trimming cost V 0 bases and J 8 bases, with 9 bases left between them. Germline values: CDR1 LGHDT, CDR2 YNNKEL (reference sequence). For the CDR3, the DNA is TGTGCCAGCAGCCAAGACCCTAGAGGTACGCAGTATTTT. The encoded protein is CASSQDPRGTQYF.

This chain links TRBV27 with TRBJ2-1; 7 bases match TRBD1. The CDR3 sequence is 17 residues long. J was trimmed by 4 bases and V by 5 bases; bases with no gene match: 14. From germline, CDR1 is MNHEY and CDR2 SMNVEV (reference sequence). CDR3 sequence (DNA): TGTGCCAGCAGTCCAGGGACAGACGGGCCCTCTTACAATGAGCAGTTCTTC. Its protein product is CASSPGTDGPSYNEQFF.

The rearrangement joins TRBV3-1 (or the pseudogene TRBV3-2) to TRBJ2-1; 8 nucleotides line up with TRBD2. The germline CDR1 and CDR2 sequences are LGHDT and YNNKEL (reference sequence). V lost 5 bases and J lost 1; bases outside the gene matches: 7. This CDR3 contains 16 residues. The CDR3 nucleotides are TGTGCCAGCAGCTTGGGCGGGGGGCGGTCCTACAATGAGCAGTTCTTC. Encoded protein: CASSLGGGRSYNEQFF.

The chain links TRBV24-1 to TRBJ2-1; D perhaps matches TRBD2 (6 bases). The germline V and J ends were trimmed by 9 bases and 3 bases, with 14 bases remaining between them. CDR3 length: 14 amino acids. Germline lookup yields CDR1 KGHDR and CDR2 SFDVKD. CDR3 in amino acids: CATGPSEIYNEQFF. In DNA, the CDR3 is TGTGCCACCGGGCCTAGCGAAATCTACAATGAGCAGTTCTTC.

The chain has TRBV5-1 and TRBJ2-2; D possibly corresponds to TRBD1 (5 bases). This CDR3 is built from 14 residues. The V and J ends lost 0 bases and 4 bases respectively, with 7 bases between them. Germline assignment: CDR1 SGHRS and CDR2 YFSETQ. CDR3 in amino acids: CASSLGTPTGELFF. CDR3 coding DNA: TGCGCCAGCAGCTTGGGGACACCCACCGGGGAGCTGTTTTTT.

This clone came up a few times. The J gene is TRBJ1-4, the V gene TRBV3-1 (or the pseudogene TRBV3-2); D is ambiguous. The ends were cut back, 3 bases at V and 8 bases at J, with 7 bases in the middle. The CDR3 is 12 amino acids. The germline CDR1 and CDR2 sequences are LGHDT and YNNKEL (reference sequence). The CDR3 reads CASSHPREKLFF. As DNA, the CDR3 is TGTGCCAGCAGCCATCCCAGAGAAAAACTGTTTTTT.

The chain links TRBV19 to TRBJ1-5, with D perhaps matching TRBD1 (5 bases). This CDR3 spans 16 amino acids. Trimming cost V 6 bases and J 3 bases, with 18 bases left between them. Germline assignment: CDR1 LNHDA and CDR2 SQIVND (reference sequence). CDR3 loop: CASRFGTGYSNQPQHF. CDR3 sequence (DNA): TGTGCCAGTAGATTTGGAACAGGCTACTCCAATCAGCCCCAGCATTTT.